This entry features one TCR beta chain sequence. Its target is unknown. Being off target in a library aimed at alpha chains, this beta chain has a size of little meaning. Time point described: sample taken at primary tumor resection. There were 70 to 80 donors, all of them untreated patients with early-stage non-small cell lung cancer. The source of the sample is a study of spatial heterogeneity in lung cancer. Whole-study context: Unique TCR and UMI combinations averaged more than ten appearances each in raw reads.

Study-wide findings and caveats: Expanded intratumoral alpha and beta TCR counts tracked tumor mutation counts.

TCRdb independently ran MiXCR on the 5' RACE reads; one entry per CDR3 protein. The table shows about 9,800 distinct CDR3 sequences, with roughly 51% occurring only once. CDR1 and CDR2 from the germline V gene are MNHNS and SASEGT. This CDR3 has 16 residues. J lost 8 bases, V lost 2 bases, and 12 bases had no gene match. The source of this sequence is a female donor with early-stage non-small cell lung cancer. The V and J genes are TRBV6-1 and TRBJ2-1; 7 nucleotides align to TRBD2. Here the sequenced sample was lung tumor tissue, taken at surgery. This CDR3 is CASSETAPGGRDEQFF. CDR3 coding DNA: TGTGCCAGCAGTGAAACGGCACCCGGGGGGAGGGATGAGCAGTTCTTC.